This T cell receptor beta chain is from a study of OX40 agonist ivuxolimab in advanced cancers. Overall study context: Hepatocellular carcinoma, melanoma, renal cell or head and neck cancer affected the dose-escalation patients.

The junction had 12 bases not matched to a gene; V was cut back by 2 bases and J by 3 bases. The CDR3 loop spans 16 amino acids. Germline assignment: CDR1 GTSNPN and CDR2 SVGIG (reference sequence). The table came from immunoSEQ multiplex PCR; TCRdb's copy has only in-frame clones and leaves some out. The sample has about 69,000 clones, approximately 90% seen once. The TCR originated in an adult with an advanced solid tumor such as melanoma, head and neck, liver or kidney cancer. The sequenced sample was CD4+ or CD8+ T cells sorted from blood, obtained in a trial of the OX40 agonist ivuxolimab. J is TRBJ2-7 and V is TRBV30; 8 nucleotides line up with TRBD2. CDR3 residues: CAWSSRGAGAHYEQYF. CDR3 coding DNA: TGTGCCTGGAGTTCCCGCGGAGCGGGAGCCCACTACGAGCAGTACTTC.